Only a few counts were recorded for the clone carrying this TCR beta chain. What it recognizes is unknown. For the library, individual cDNA molecules each received unique molecular identifiers. TCRdb fed the RACE reads into MiXCR, producing one record per CDR3 protein. The sample consists of 100,000 or so distinct CDR3 sequences, roughly a tenth of them appearing once. The sample comes from a study of human T cells and chemical hapten exposure. Overall study: Mostly female patients had alopecia areata, totalis or universalis. Per-sample TCR yields varied mainly from small pooled library volume differences.

CDR1 is LNHDA, CDR2 SQIVND, per germline (reference sequence). Trimming pared 5 bases from V and 2 bases from J, leaving 5 bases between. The CDR3 covers 12 residues. Time point in this sample: patch test 1, 2 weeks after DPC sensitization. Indicated treatment: therapeutic diphenylcyclopropenone sensitization with weekly scalp DPC. General study findings and limits: Alopecia affecting every donor means their immune response may not match healthy people's.

Here the sequenced sample was whole blood, taken in connection with sensitization to the hapten diphenylcyclopropenone (DPC). The TCR was taken from a man aged 35-49 years with alopecia areata. Some clones in this sample may be carry-over from other donors' samples. The rearrangement links TRBV19 to TRBJ2-3; the D is unclear. Written as DNA, the CDR3 is TGTGCCAGTAGTTTCCTCACAGATACGCAGTATTTT. Protein product: CASSFLTDTQYF.